A single T cell receptor beta chain is shown here with its context. Its antigen is still unknown. The protocol was immunoSEQ multiplex PCR, while the TCRdb copy is restricted to in-frame clones and leaves out a portion. The repertoire holds roughly 120,000 clones, with roughly nine tenths as singletons. The data derive from a study of T cell responses to AZD1222 COVID-19 vaccine. General study points: Donor demographics were predominantly white British with a female majority; clonal diversity may be underestimated.

Germline V gene data show CDR1 as MDHEN and CDR2 as SYDVKM. The CDR3 runs to 15 residues. Trimming cost V 5 bases and J 7 bases, with 17 bases left between them. The sequencing used peripheral blood, collected 28 days after the second AZD1222 dose. This TCR was sampled from an adult who received the AZD1222 COVID-19 vaccine. The chain joins TRBV28 to TRBJ1-4; D is unclear. CDR3 sequence: CASSPGGPFGEKLFF. As DNA, the CDR3 is TGTGCCAGCAGTCCAGGAGGGCCCTTCGGTGAAAAACTGTTTTTT.